These T cell receptor beta chains were read from a single sample in a study of blood T cells in healthy people across ages. TCRdb redid the calling of the 5' RACE reads with MiXCR, one entry per CDR3 protein. This table holds around 1.5 million distinct CDR3 sequences, around 35% found once. Sequenced input: blood. These receptor sequences come from a woman in her 30s in good health. CDR3s include the opening cysteine and the closing phenylalanine or tryptophan. The D gene is left open where the match is weak. Only part of the rows carry a size: once, few, many, or a class if the clone is expanded.

v_call	j_call	d_call	clone_size	cdr3_aa	cdr3_nt
TRBV3-1	TRBJ2-2	TRBD2	NA	CASSRGLAGPTGELFF	TGTGCCAGCAGCCGGGGACTAGCGGGGCCCACCGGGGAGCTGTTTTTT
TRBV12-3/TRBV12-4	TRBJ1-1	NA	few	CASTLNGDGAFF	TGTGCCAGCACCTTAAATGGGGATGGAGCTTTCTTT
TRBV5-6	TRBJ2-6	NA	NA	CASGSFKPEANVLTF	TGTGCCAGCGGTTCCTTTAAGCCTGAGGCCAACGTCCTGACTTTC
TRBV15	TRBJ2-3	TRBD1	few	CATSRRGTGGAVFADTQYF	TGTGCCACCAGCAGAAGAGGGACAGGGGGCGCGGTTTTTGCAGATACGCAGTATTTT
TRBV5-1	TRBJ2-3	NA	NA	CASSWADSADAQYF	TGCGCCAGCAGCTGGGCGGACAGCGCAGATGCGCAGTATTTT
TRBV4-2	TRBJ2-3	TRBD2	few	CASSQDRLAGGRADTQYF	TGTGCCAGCAGCCAAGATAGGCTAGCGGGGGGGAGGGCAGATACGCAGTATTTT
TRBV7-6	TRBJ1-6	NA	NA	CASSLGGGRGYNSPLHF	TGTGCCAGCAGCTTAGGTGGGGGCAGGGGATATAATTCACCCCTCCACTTT
TRBV3-1	TRBJ1-2	NA	NA	CASSRRVGYGYTF	TGTGCCAGCAGCCGACGGGTAGGGTATGGCTACACCTTC
TRBV27	TRBJ2-7	NA	NA	CATSSGRQYYEQYF	TGTGCCACCTCAAGCGGGCGACAATACTACGAGCAGTACTTC
TRBV2	TRBJ2-3	NA	NA	CASSESQTTYTDTQYF	TGTGCCAGCAGTGAGTCTCAGACCACCTACACAGATACGCAGTATTTT
TRBV11-2	TRBJ2-1	TRBD2	few	CASSLEVGLAGSDEQFF	TGTGCCAGCAGCTTAGAGGTTGGGCTAGCGGGGTCAGATGAGCAGTTCTTC
TRBV20-1	TRBJ2-2	NA	NA	CSARRPGTGELFF	TGCAGTGCTAGAAGGCCTGGGACCGGGGAGCTGTTTTTT
TRBV20-1	TRBJ2-7	TRBD1	few	CSADAGTGGLYEQYF	TGCAGTGCAGACGCCGGGACAGGGGGCCTCTACGAGCAGTACTTC
TRBV6-6	TRBJ2-7	NA	few	CASSYDQGMTSYEQYF	TGTGCCAGCAGTTATGATCAGGGTATGACCTCCTACGAGCAGTACTTC
TRBV12-3/TRBV12-4	TRBJ2-7	NA	few	CASSFGSAMYEQYF	TGTGCCAGCAGTTTTGGATCGGCCATGTACGAGCAGTACTTC
TRBV3-1	TRBJ2-7	TRBD2	few	CASSRTSGSFHEQYF	TGTGCCAGCAGCCGGACTAGTGGGAGTTTCCACGAGCAGTACTTC
TRBV6-1	TRBJ2-1	TRBD2	NA	CATPKPTSGRAQGSYNEQFF	TGTGCCACACCTAAACCTACTAGCGGGAGGGCACAGGGGTCCTACAATGAGCAGTTCTTC
TRBV7-2	TRBJ2-5	NA	many	CASSLPRRRQETQYF	TGTGCCAGCAGCTTACCCAGGAGACGACAAGAGACCCAGTACTTC
TRBV20-1	TRBJ2-7	NA	NA	CSARDRRFSGMTYEQYF	TGCAGTGCTAGAGATCGTCGTTTCTCCGGGATGACCTACGAGCAGTACTTC
TRBV20-1	TRBJ1-6	NA	NA	CSARAGHSFIHF	TGCAGTGCTAGAGCGGGACACTCTTTTATCCACTTT
TRBV10-3	TRBJ2-5	NA	many	CAISESIETQYF	TGTGCCATCAGTGAGTCGATAGAGACCCAGTACTTC
TRBV5-1	TRBJ2-5	NA	NA	CASRSSVYNEQYF	TGCGCCAGCAGATCTAGCGTTTACAATGAGCAGTACTTC
TRBV5-1	TRBJ2-5	NA	many	CASSQMTTGLVIQQETQYF	TGCGCCAGCAGCCAGATGACGACAGGACTAGTCATCCAACAAGAGACCCAGTACTTC
TRBV29-1	TRBJ1-1	NA	few	CSGLQGYTEAFF	TGCAGCGGACTACAGGGTTACACTGAAGCTTTCTTT
TRBV9	TRBJ2-3	TRBD1	NA	CASSDGPGQSTDTQYF	TGTGCCAGCAGCGACGGACCGGGACAGAGCACAGATACGCAGTATTTT
TRBV12-3/TRBV12-4	TRBJ2-7	NA	few	CASSLAPHEQYF	TGTGCCAGCAGTCTAGCGCCCCACGAGCAGTACTTC
TRBV3-1	TRBJ2-5	TRBD2	few	CASSQSRGGSQTQYF	TGTGCCAGCAGCCAATCGCGGGGGGGTTCCCAGACCCAGTACTTC
TRBV4-2	TRBJ2-1	TRBD2	few	CASSQEGGRLAGAYNEQFF	TGTGCCAGCAGCCAAGAAGGCGGGCGGCTAGCGGGCGCATACAATGAGCAGTTCTTC
TRBV6-5	TRBJ1-1	TRBD1	few	CARTGEWDTEAFF	TGTGCCAGAACAGGGGAATGGGACACTGAAGCTTTCTTT
TRBV7-9	TRBJ2-2	NA	NA	CASSLLHGGGSGELFF	TGTGCCAGCAGCCTACTCCATGGGGGAGGCAGCGGGGAGCTGTTTTTT
TRBV12-3/TRBV12-4	TRBJ1-2	NA	many	CASSLSGGYTF	TGTGCCAGCAGTTTATCGGGGGGCTACACCTTC
TRBV11-3	TRBJ2-4	TRBD1	few	CASSLGQGARLAKNIQYF	TGTGCCAGCAGCTTGGGACAGGGGGCCCGTCTAGCCAAAAACATTCAGTACTTC
TRBV18	TRBJ2-3	NA	few	CASSQNFGVTSTDTQYF	TGTGCCAGCTCACAAAACTTCGGGGTCACTAGCACAGATACGCAGTATTTT
TRBV28	TRBJ1-2	NA	NA	CASNFRDRCGYTF	TGTGCCAGCAACTTCAGGGACCGATGTGGCTACACCTTC
TRBV20-1	TRBJ1-1	NA	few	CSAGRGRRLNTEAFF	TGCAGTGCTGGGAGGGGCCGGCGTCTGAACACTGAAGCTTTCTTT
TRBV9	TRBJ2-5	TRBD2	many	CASSKRTSQETQYF	TGTGCCAGCAGCAAACGGACTAGTCAAGAGACCCAGTACTTC
TRBV6-1	TRBJ2-1	TRBD2	NA	CASSPWGTSGGYNEQFF	TGTGCCAGCAGCCCCTGGGGGACTAGCGGGGGATACAATGAGCAGTTCTTC
TRBV7-2	TRBJ2-7	NA	NA	CASSFFPGPAYEQYF	TGTGCCAGCAGCTTTTTTCCAGGGCCGGCCTACGAGCAGTACTTC
TRBV3-1	TRBJ2-7	TRBD1	few	CASSPATGGNEQYF	TGTGCCAGCAGCCCGGCGACAGGGGGTAACGAGCAGTACTTC
TRBV20-1	TRBJ2-3	NA	NA	CSARDLGIGPKKGSDTQYF	TGCAGTGCTAGAGATTTGGGAATAGGACCAAAAAAAGGGTCAGATACGCAGTATTTT
TRBV4-1	TRBJ1-6	NA	few	CASSQDPGFYNSPLHF	TGCGCCAGCAGCCAAGATCCGGGGTTCTATAATTCACCCCTCCACTTT
TRBV20-1	TRBJ2-1	TRBD2	NA	CSASRLAGAYNEQFF	TGCAGTGCTTCGAGACTAGCGGGGGCCTACAATGAGCAGTTCTTC
TRBV9	TRBJ2-5	TRBD1	NA	CASSPDGGTGKETQYF	TGTGCCAGCAGCCCGGATGGGGGGACAGGGAAAGAGACCCAGTACTTC
TRBV5-1	TRBJ2-7	NA	many	CASSLEGKAASYEQYF	TGCGCCAGCAGCTTGGAGGGGAAAGCGGCATCCTACGAGCAGTACTTC
TRBV5-1	TRBJ2-7	TRBD2	NA	CASSWTLAGGPRAYEQYF	TGCGCCAGCAGCTGGACTCTAGCGGGAGGGCCGAGAGCCTACGAGCAGTACTTC
TRBV10-3	TRBJ2-1	TRBD2	few	CAISLGLAEQFF	TGTGCCATCAGTCTTGGACTAGCGGAGCAGTTCTTC
TRBV7-9	TRBJ1-2	NA	NA	CASSEGMANYGYTF	TGTGCCAGCAGCGAGGGTATGGCGAACTATGGCTACACCTTC